These 32 T cell receptor beta chains share one sample of origin, sequenced in a study of blood T cell repertoires in COVID-19. Assay: immunoSEQ multiplex PCR; the TCRdb copy retains only in-frame clones and omits some. This repertoire shows approximately 50,000 clones, just over 85% found once; its top ten account for about 2.9%. The sequenced sample was peripheral blood. These receptors all come from a woman older than 75 with acute or convalescent COVID-19.

This chain connects TRBV30 to TRBJ1-2, with unresolved D. Trimming took 0 bases from V and 6 from J, leaving 8 bases between them. Germline assignment: CDR1 GTSNPN and CDR2 SVGIG (reference sequence). The CDR3 has 12 amino acids. This CDR3 is CAWSVAGNGYTF. The CDR3 DNA sequence: TGTGCCTGGAGTGTAGCGGGGAATGGCTACACCTTC.

The V gene is TRBV6-1, the J gene TRBJ2-3; 12 nucleotides line up with TRBD2. The V and J ends lost 1 base and 4 bases, in that order; junction bases with no gene match: 3. There are 16 residues in the CDR3. In germline, CDR1 is MNHNS, CDR2 SASEGT. In DNA, the CDR3 is TGTGCCAGCAGTGAAGGGGGACTAGCGGGCGCAGATACGCAGTATTTT. Its protein is CASSEGGLAGADTQYF.

V usage is TRBV28 and J usage is TRBJ1-2, with D uncertain. With 3 bases removed from V and 4 bases from J, the gap between germline ends came to 12 bases. Germline V lookup: CDR1 MDHEN, CDR2 SYDVKM. The length of the CDR3 is 14 residues. The CDR3 reads CASSFPAGVYGYTF. The CDR3 coding sequence is TGTGCCAGCAGTTTCCCCGCCGGGGTCTATGGCTACACCTTC.

The rearrangement links TRBV25-1 to TRBJ1-1; TRBD1 aligns across 10 bases. V lost 6 bases to trimming and J lost 2 bases; unmatched junction nucleotides: 3. The CDR3 has 14 amino acids. CDR1 MGHDK and CDR2 SYGVNS come from the germline V gene. The CDR3 spells CASRGQGGNTEAFF. CDR3 in DNA: TGTGCCAGCAGAGGACAGGGGGGTAACACTGAAGCTTTCTTT.

V gene TRBV9 combines with J gene TRBJ2-3; perhaps TRBD2 as D (5 bases). Germline CDR1 reads SGDLS; CDR2 reads YYNGEE. V was cut by 0 bases and J by 5 bases, with 13 bases left in between. The CDR3 runs 15 residues. Here the CDR3 DNA reads TGTGCCAGCAGCGTAGCTATCCCTAGCCGAGATACGCAGTATTTT. This gives the protein CASSVAIPSRDTQYF.

The genes are TRBV18 and TRBJ2-5; tentative D call: TRBD1 (6 bases). This CDR3 spans 13 amino acids. Trimming left V 5 bases short and J 4 bases short, with 11 bases between. Germline CDR1 is KGHSH and CDR2 is LQKENI. In nucleotides, the CDR3 is TGTGCCAGCTCAGTCACAGGGATAGAGACCCAGTACTTC. This codes for CASSVTGIETQYF.

V usage is TRBV19 and J usage is TRBJ1-5; TRBD1 agrees at 8 bases. The CDR3 totals 16 residues. J gave up 3 bases and V 5 bases, and 9 bases lay outside the gene matches. Germline assignment: CDR1 LNHDA and CDR2 SQIVND (reference sequence). The CDR3: CASSDRGTGFNQPQHF. CDR3 in DNA: TGTGCCAGTAGTGATAGGGGGACAGGATTCAATCAGCCCCAGCATTTT. The whole variable domain, remainder taken from reference TRBV19 and TRBJ1-5, is DGGITQSPKYLFRKEGQNVTLSCEQNLNHDAMYWYRQDPGQGLRLIYYSQIVNDFQKGDIAEGYSVSREKKESFPLTVTSAQKNPTAFYLCASSDRGTGFNQPQHFGDGTRLSIL.

In its sample, this clone was seen once. V usage is TRBV5-4 and J usage is TRBJ1-1; D possibly corresponds to TRBD1 (6 bases). Trimming left V 6 bases short and J 2 bases short, with 14 bases between. This CDR3 is built from 14 residues. From germline, CDR1 is SGHNT and CDR2 YYREEE (reference sequence). CDR3 region: CASNIQGSNTEAFF. The CDR3, as DNA: TGTGCCAGCAACATACAGGGATCTAACACTGAAGCTTTCTTT.

V is TRBV4-1 and J is TRBJ2-3; D perhaps matches TRBD2 (5 bases). The CDR3 is 15 amino acids. Germline CDR1 reads MGHRA; CDR2 reads YSYEKL. Trimming removed 0 bases at V and 0 bases at J, with 7 bases between. DNA for the CDR3: TGCGCCAGCAGCCAAGATTCGGGGAGCACAGATACGCAGTATTTT. The encoded protein is CASSQDSGSTDTQYF.

This clone was detected only once. The J gene is TRBJ1-2, the V gene TRBV7-9, with 10 bases aligning to TRBD1. Germline-derived CDR1 and CDR2 are SEHNR and FQNEAQ (reference sequence). The length of the CDR3 is 15 residues. The J segment lost 7 bases and the V segment lost 2 bases, leaving 7 bases of the junction unmatched. CDR3 sequence (DNA): TGTGCCAGCAGCTTATTTGACAGGGGGCGAGGTGGCTACACCTTC. Protein: CASSLFDRGRGGYTF. Together with reference TRBV7-9 and TRBJ1-2, the CDR3 gives the full variable domain: DTGVSQNPRHKITKRGQNVTFRCDPISEHNRLYWYRQTLGQGPEFLTYFQNEAQLEKSRLLSDRFSAERPKGSFSTLEIQRTEQGDSAMYLCASSLFDRGRGGYTFGSGTRLTVV.

This clone appeared once. The chain recombines TRBV3-1 (or the pseudogene TRBV3-2) with TRBJ2-4; tentative D call: TRBD1 (6 bases). Trimming removed 4 bases from V and 0 bases from J, with 7 bases in between. The CDR3 has 14 amino acids. Per the germline V gene, CDR1 is LGHDT and CDR2 is YNNKEL (reference sequence). In DNA, the CDR3 is TGTGCCAGCAGCCTCAGGGGAGCCAAAAACATTCAGTACTTC. Translation gives CASSLRGAKNIQYF.

This clone appeared a few times. The gene calls are TRBV9 and TRBJ1-3, with D perhaps TRBD1 (5 bases). V was cut by 0 bases and J by 11 bases, with 9 bases left in between. Germline CDR1 and CDR2: SGDLS and YYNGEE. The CDR3 consists of 12 residues. CDR3 in amino acids: CASSVGGVPIYF. CDR3 DNA sequence: TGTGCCAGCAGCGTAGGGGGGGTCCCCATATATTTT.

This chain connects TRBV6-6 to TRBJ2-5, with D tentatively TRBD1 (6 bases). This CDR3 contains 17 residues. V was cut by 6 bases and J by 5 bases, with 25 bases left in between. The germline CDR1 and CDR2 sequences are MNHNY and SVGAGI (reference sequence). CDR3 DNA: TGTGCCAGCAGCCGAACTACCGGGACATCCTCCAGCGAGACCCAGTACTTC. This gives the protein CASSRTTGTSSSETQYF.

This clone has just one count. The chain has TRBV11-2 and TRBJ1-1; weak D call: TRBD1 (6 bases). In germline, CDR1 is SGHAT, CDR2 FQNNGV. V was shortened by 5 bases and J by 6 bases, with 19 bases between the two germline ends. The CDR3 extends over 15 amino acids. The CDR3 sequence is CASSGSGGEVSEAFF. The DNA of the CDR3 is TGTGCCAGCAGCGGAAGTGGGGGCGAGGTTTCTGAAGCTTTCTTT.

The V call is TRBV12-3 or TRBV12-4, the J call TRBJ1-5; D unclear. CDR3 length equals 13 residues. V was cut by 5 bases and J by 1 base, with 6 bases left in between. CDR3 amino acids: CASSMRSNQPQHF. The CDR3 DNA is TGTGCCAGCAGTATGAGAAGCAATCAGCCCCAGCATTTT.

The chain couples TRBV7-2 to TRBJ1-5; D is ambiguous. Germline V lookup: CDR1 SGHTA, CDR2 FQGNSA. Trimming shortened V by 1 base and J by 0 bases, and 7 bases separated the two germline ends. The CDR3 spans 15 residues. Written as DNA, the CDR3 is TGTGCCAGCAGCTTAGGGTATAGTAGCAATCAGCCCCAGCATTTT. As protein: CASSLGYSSNQPQHF.

The genes are TRBV29-1 and TRBJ1-1, with a tentative D call TRBD1 (6 bases). The CDR3 spans 11 residues. Germline CDR1 SQVTM, CDR2 ANQGSEA. V lost 3 bases, J lost 8 bases, and 10 bases lay in between. The CDR3 DNA reads TGCAGCGTTGATCGGGGACAAGAAGCTTTCTTT. Translation gives CSVDRGQEAFF.

The chain employs TRBV5-1 and TRBJ1-2; D is uncertain. The CDR3 has 13 amino acids. Germline V gene sequence: CDR1 SGHRS, CDR2 YFSETQ. V dropped 0 bases and J dropped 6 bases, with 9 bases sitting between them. This CDR3 is CASSLDNSNGYTF. CDR3 coding DNA: TGCGCCAGCAGCTTGGACAACAGCAATGGCTACACCTTC.

The chain uses TRBV6-5 and TRBJ1-1; 7 bases fit TRBD1. The CDR3 covers 11 residues. Germline CDR1 MNHEY, CDR2 SVGAGI. J lost 6 bases, V lost 7 bases, and 2 bases had no gene match. The CDR3 region has the DNA TGTGCCAGCATACAGGGGCCTGAAGCTTTCTTT. Protein sequence: CASIQGPEAFF.

This clone was counted between two and nine times. This sequence joins TRBV3-1 (or the pseudogene TRBV3-2) and TRBJ1-1; tentative D call: TRBD1 (6 bases). This CDR3 has 16 amino acids. V was pared by 0 bases and J by 4 bases, with 15 bases between. Germline assignment: CDR1 LGHDT and CDR2 YNNKEL (reference sequence). The CDR3 is CASSQDLPRGGTEAFF. Here the CDR3 DNA reads TGTGCCAGCAGCCAAGATCTTCCCAGGGGCGGCACTGAAGCTTTCTTT.

The chain has TRBV30 and TRBJ2-3; 9 nucleotides align to TRBD2. CDR1 is GTSNPN, CDR2 SVGIG, per germline (reference sequence). The length of the CDR3 is 13 residues. V lost 4 bases and J lost 6; bases outside the gene matches: 5. CDR3 sequence: CAWNGGGGDTQYF. CDR3 bases: TGTGCCTGGAATGGCGGGGGGGGCGATACGCAGTATTTT.

The chain joins TRBV4-2 to TRBJ2-7, with TRBD1 matching over 10 bases. Germline V gene data show CDR1 as LGHNA and CDR2 as YNFKEQ. The CDR3 totals 15 residues. V gave up 3 bases and J gave up 1 base; unmatched junction bases: 3. The CDR3 DNA is TGTGCCAGCAGCCACGGACAGGGGGTTTCCTACGAGCAGTACTTC. Translation: CASSHGQGVSYEQYF.

The genes are TRBV11-3 and TRBJ2-1; 8 bases agree with TRBD1. CDR1 and CDR2 (germline): SGHNT, YENEEA. The CDR3 runs 12 residues. V lost 5 bases to trimming and J lost 6 bases; unmatched junction nucleotides: 0. CDR3 residues: CASSQGANEQFF. The DNA for the CDR3 is TGTGCCAGCAGCCAGGGGGCCAATGAGCAGTTCTTC. Filled out from reference TRBV11-3 and TRBJ2-1, the complete variable domain reads EAGVVQSPRYKIIEKKQPVAFWCNPISGHNTLYWYLQNLGQGPELLIRYENEEAVDDSQLPKDRFSAERLKGVDSTLKIQPAELGDSAVYLCASSQGANEQFFGPGTRLTVL.

This clone appeared once. The chain employs TRBV7-9 and TRBJ2-5; perhaps TRBD1 as D (6 bases). CDR3 length: 16 amino acids. CDR1 is SEHNR, CDR2 FQNEAQ, per germline (reference sequence). V lost 4 bases, J lost 2 bases, and 17 bases lay in between. CDR3 DNA: TGTGCCAGCAGCTCCGAGGCCGGGACATTGCAAGAGACCCAGTACTTC. Its protein is CASSSEAGTLQETQYF.

The chain has TRBV2 and TRBJ1-1; 12 nucleotides align to TRBD1. The CDR3 is made up of 16 amino acids. Germline CDR1 is SNHLY and CDR2 is FYNNEI. The junction had 8 bases not matched to a gene; V was cut back by 6 bases and J by 3 bases. CDR3 in DNA: TGTGCCAGCAGGGGACAGGGGGCTGGTAAGGACACTGAAGCTTTCTTT. It is translated as CASRGQGAGKDTEAFF. Combining the CDR3 with reference TRBV2 and TRBJ1-1 gives the whole variable domain EPEVTQTPSHQVTQMGQEVILRCVPISNHLYFYWYRQILGQKVEFLVSFYNNEISEKSEIFDDQFSVERPDGSNFTLKIRSTKLEDSAMYFCASRGQGAGKDTEAFFGQGTRLTVV.

The chain has TRBV3-1 (or the pseudogene TRBV3-2) and TRBJ1-2, with 10 bases fitting TRBD1. Germline V gene lookup returns CDR1 LGHDT and CDR2 YNNKEL (reference sequence). The V and J ends lost 6 bases and 7 bases, in that order; junction bases with no gene match: 8. This CDR3 has 14 residues. The CDR3 DNA reads as TGTGCCAGCAGACAGGACAGGGGGTTAACTGGCTACACCTTC. This codes for CASRQDRGLTGYTF.

The chain employs TRBV24-1 and TRBJ2-1; TRBD1 matches at 8 bases. Germline trimming cut 3 bases from V and 4 bases from J; bases unmatched to any gene: 13. This CDR3 contains 18 residues. The germline CDR1 and CDR2 sequences are KGHDR and SFDVKD. For the CDR3, the DNA is TGTGCCACCAGTGATCGCTCACACCGGGACAGGTTATACAATGAGCAGTTCTTC. It is translated as CATSDRSHRDRLYNEQFF.

The genes are TRBV3-1 (or the pseudogene TRBV3-2) and TRBJ1-2; D is perhaps TRBD1 (5 bases). V was cut by 1 base and J by 8 bases, with 11 bases left in between. Germline lookup yields CDR1 LGHDT and CDR2 YNNKEL (reference sequence). This CDR3 has 13 amino acids. CDR3 protein: CASSQVGEGGYTF. CDR3 in DNA: TGTGCCAGCAGCCAAGTAGGGGAGGGCGGCTACACCTTC.

The V gene is TRBV12-3 or TRBV12-4, the J gene TRBJ1-5; maybe TRBD1 (5 bases). Trimming removed 7 bases from V and 6 bases from J, with 10 bases in between. The CDR3 loop spans 12 amino acids. The DNA for the CDR3 is TGTGCCAGCACCCGGCAGGGTCAGCCCCAGCATTTT. It specifies CASTRQGQPQHF.

In nucleotides, the CDR3 is TGTGCCAGCAGCCTTCATACAGGGGGCGGTCAGCCCCAGCATTTT. Its protein is CASSLHTGGGQPQHF. The rearrangement uses TRBV7-2 and TRBJ1-5; 9 positions agree with TRBD1. CDR1 and CDR2 (germline): SGHTA, FQGNSA. With V trimmed by 5 bases and J by 6 bases, 8 bases remained unmatched. CDR3 length equals 15 residues.

V usage is TRBV7-2 and J usage is TRBJ2-1; D perhaps matches TRBD2 (6 bases). V shed 5 bases and J shed 0 bases, with 8 bases lying between them. The length of the CDR3 is 14 residues. The germline V gene encodes CDR1 SGHTA and CDR2 FQGNSA. The CDR3: CASSNSGSYNEQFF. DNA of the CDR3: TGTGCCAGCAGCAATAGCGGCTCCTACAATGAGCAGTTCTTC.

The rearrangement links TRBV6-5 to TRBJ2-3, with D maybe TRBD2 (6 bases). The CDR3 loop spans 13 amino acids. Germline V gene data show CDR1 as MNHEY and CDR2 as SVGAGI. The V and J ends lost 6 bases and 6 bases respectively, with 13 bases between them. In DNA form, the CDR3 reads TGTGCCAGCAGCCCCCCACGGGGGGATACGCAGTATTTT. Its protein product is CASSPPRGDTQYF.